This is a list of T cell receptor beta chains from one sample in a study of graft-versus-host responses after intestinal transplantation. Clones were read by immunoSEQ multiplex PCR, and TCRdb kept only the in-frame ones, dropping some. The sample has more than 20,000 clones, about 92% seen once. Here the sequenced sample was PBMCs, taken about 250 days after intestinal transplant. Source of these receptors: a human patient who received an intestinal transplant, so some T cells may come from the graft donor. Each CDR3 is given with its conserved first and last residue. A D gene is named only where the DNA matches it firmly. Rows give clone size only sometimes, using once, few, many, or a class for an expanded clone.

D gene	J gene	V gene	clone size	CDR3 protein	CDR3 DNA
.	TRBJ1-1	TRBV27	.	CASSPQGTEAFF	TGTGCCAGCAGCCCCCAAGGGACTGAAGCTTTCTTT
.	TRBJ2-6	TRBV7-3	.	CASSLTANSGANVLTF	TGTGCCAGCAGCTTGACAGCCAATTCTGGGGCCAACGTCCTGACTTTC
TRBD1	TRBJ1-5	TRBV6-5	once	CASSFQDRGDLQPQHF	TGTGCCAGCAGTTTTCAAGACAGGGGGGATCTTCAGCCCCAGCATTTT
TRBD1	TRBJ1-5	TRBV5-1	.	CASSLAGQGNQPQHF	TGCGCCAGCAGCTTGGCGGGACAGGGCAATCAGCCCCAGCATTTT
TRBD1	TRBJ2-2	TRBV4-1	.	CASSQDSQGAGAGELFF	TGCGCCAGCAGCCAAGATTCTCAGGGGGCGGGCGCCGGGGAGCTGTTTTTT
.	TRBJ1-2	TRBV10-1	.	CASSQGANYGYTF	TGCGCCAGCAGCCAGGGAGCTAACTATGGCTACACCTTC
TRBD1	TRBJ1-1	TRBV28	.	CASSLSDRGGEAFF	TGTGCCAGCAGTTTATCCGACAGGGGAGGTGAAGCTTTCTTT
TRBD1	TRBJ1-6	TRBV7-9	.	CASSLEGQGTSPLHF	TGTGCCAGCAGCTTAGAAGGACAGGGGACTTCACCCCTCCACTTT
.	TRBJ2-2	TRBV5-8	.	CASSLVGPAGELFF	TGTGCCAGCAGCTTGGTGGGGCCAGCCGGGGAGCTGTTTTTT
.	TRBJ2-2	TRBV6-1	.	CASRRQENTGELFF	TGTGCCAGCAGGAGACAGGAGAACACCGGGGAGCTGTTTTTT
.	TRBJ2-1	TRBV28	.	CASSPVWDEQFF	TGTGCCAGCAGCCCCGTGTGGGATGAGCAGTTCTTC
TRBD2	TRBJ2-5	TRBV6-1	.	CASHGGGEETQYF	TGTGCCAGCCATGGCGGGGGTGAGGAGACCCAGTACTTC
.	TRBJ2-5	TRBV9	.	CASSVGRAGGETQYF	TGTGCCAGCAGCGTAGGTCGGGCCGGCGGAGAGACCCAGTACTTC
.	TRBJ1-1	TRBV28	few	CASCEGDLEAFF	TGTGCCAGCTGTGAGGGGGACCTTGAAGCTTTCTTT
.	TRBJ2-1	TRBV19	.	CASSITPLDRTYNEQFF	TGTGCCAGTAGTATAACCCCTTTAGACAGGACCTACAATGAGCAGTTCTTC
.	TRBJ2-3	TRBV7-8	.	CASSSGPPTDTQYF	TGTGCCAGCAGCTCCGGCCCGCCCACAGATACGCAGTATTTT
.	TRBJ2-3	TRBV27	.	CASSLSDLGGSTDTQYF	TGTGCCAGCAGTTTATCGGACCTAGGCGGGAGCACAGATACGCAGTATTTT
.	TRBJ1-4	TRBV6-6	.	CASGGGVNEKLFF	TGTGCCAGCGGGGGGGGAGTTAATGAAAAACTGTTTTTT
.	TRBJ1-1	TRBV6-6	.	CASSGPGGSSSTEAFF	TGTGCCAGCAGTGGCCCGGGGGGAAGTAGTTCCACTGAAGCTTTCTTT
.	TRBJ2-5	TRBV6-5	.	CASSSAVAQETQYF	TGTGCCAGCAGTTCCGCCGTGGCCCAAGAGACCCAGTACTTC
TRBD1	TRBJ2-7	TRBV5-6	.	CASSLEAGGWTYEQYF	TGTGCCAGCAGCTTGGAGGCAGGGGGCTGGACCTACGAGCAGTACTTC
.	TRBJ1-4	TRBV2	once	CASREFATNEKLFF	TGTGCCAGCAGGGAGTTTGCAACTAATGAAAAACTGTTTTTT
TRBD2	TRBJ2-1	TRBV2	.	CASTQPSGRRNEQFF	TGTGCCAGCACCCAGCCCAGCGGGAGGCGGAATGAGCAGTTCTTC
TRBD1	TRBJ2-7	TRBV19	.	CASSIQGTVKTYEQYF	TGTGCCAGTAGTATACAGGGGACAGTTAAGACCTACGAGCAGTACTTC
.	TRBJ1-5	TRBV2	.	CASSPWAQGNNQPQHF	TGTGCCAGCAGTCCCTGGGCGCAGGGTAACAATCAGCCCCAGCATTTT
.	TRBJ2-3	TRBV11-1	.	CASSLELGVSGTQYF	TGTGCCAGCAGCTTAGAGTTGGGGGTCAGTGGTACGCAGTATTTT
.	TRBJ2-7	TRBV19	.	CASSRGAETYEQYF	TGTGCCAGTAGCCGAGGGGCGGAAACCTACGAGCAGTACTTC
TRBD2	TRBJ2-5	TRBV13	.	CASSSTGGETQYF	TGTGCCAGCAGCTCTACGGGGGGGGAGACCCAGTACTTC
TRBD1	TRBJ1-2	TRBV25-1	.	CASKGASYGYTF	TGTGCCAGCAAGGGGGCGTCCTATGGCTACACCTTC
TRBD1	TRBJ2-7	TRBV2	.	CASGGQVVAYEQYF	TGTGCCAGCGGGGGACAGGTCGTTGCCTACGAGCAGTACTTC